A single T cell receptor (beta chain) is shown here with its context. The target antigen is unknown. Amplification used 60 V beta primers and 13 J beta primers. TCRdb keeps only in-frame clones here, not all; method: immunoSEQ multiplex PCR. The sample shows under 70,000 clones, around 86% of them seen only once. Per germline, CDR1 MNHNS and CDR2 SASEGT. The CDR3 spans 18 residues. The junction had 9 bases not matched to a gene; V was cut back by 3 bases and J by 0 bases. This sample stems from a study of glioma-infiltrating T cells after dendritic cell vaccination. As for the study in general: Glioblastoma patients came from Phase I and II dendritic cell vaccination trials.

Isocitrate dehydrogenase mutation was absent in all glioblastoma patients. General study findings and limits: TCR clonality showed no direct relationship with survival.

The TCR was taken from a human donor with glioblastoma. The chain joins TRBV6-1 to TRBJ1-2, with 11 bases fitting TRBD1. Sequencing was performed on blood, taken before dendritic cell vaccination. The CDR3 is CASSDSGTGGGANYGYTF. The CDR3 bases are TGTGCCAGCAGTGATTCCGGGACAGGGGGGGGAGCTAACTATGGCTACACCTTC.